This TCR beta chain was profiled in a study of blood T cell repertoires in COVID-19. Across the whole study: Samples representing acute and convalescent COVID-19 were sourced from the United States, Italy and Spain.

Study members were between about 18 and 95 years old and lived in 24 US regions. Each participant's cohort was designated according to participant-reported clinical history. Recovered status in Cohort 3 required two negative PCRs, clearance, or symptom resolution. Here immunoSEQ multiplex PCR was the method, and the copy in TCRdb shows in-frame clones only, minus some. The sample includes 150,000 to 200,000 clones, over 75% of them seen just once. The length of the CDR3 is 15 residues. Unmatched junction bases numbered 1, after V lost 4 bases and J lost 2 bases. Germline assignment: CDR1 LGHDT and CDR2 YNNKEL (reference sequence).

Sequenced: PBMCs or T cells enriched from blood (not recorded which). The J gene is TRBJ2-5, the V gene TRBV3-1 (or the pseudogene TRBV3-2); 13 bases are a match to TRBD2. The receptor's source is a woman aged 18-30 years who had recovered from COVID-19. CDR3 DNA sequence: TGTGCCAGCAGCCCGGGACTAGCGGGACAAGAGACCCAGTACTTC. Amino acid sequence: CASSPGLAGQETQYF.